Sequencing of this T cell receptor beta chain was carried out in a study of technical replicates of blood from several donors. Measured with immunoSEQ multiplex PCR; TCRdb has only the in-frame clones, and not every one. Counted here are approximately 92,000 clones, 95% occurring once; the ten biggest clones make up 0.21%. The CDR3 is 15 amino acids. The V and J ends lost 5 bases and 3 bases, in that order; junction bases with no gene match: 3. CDR1 SGHVS and CDR2 FQNEAQ come from the germline V gene. This sequence originates from a human donor in good health. The chain employs TRBV7-8 and TRBJ2-7; 14 nucleotides line up with TRBD2. Material: T cells isolated from PBMCs. The CDR3 region is CASSIGLAGGYEQYF. The CDR3, as DNA: TGTGCCAGCAGCATCGGACTAGCGGGAGGCTACGAGCAGTACTTC.